This T cell receptor (beta chain) originates from a study of T cells in Graves' hyperthyroidism and ophthalmopathy. This clonotype occurred many times. Its antigen remains unknown. The ends lost 0 bases at V and 5 bases at J; junction bases unmatched: 4. CDR3 size: 15 residues. Per germline, CDR1 ENHRY and CDR2 SYGVKD. Amplification yielded TCR beta CDR3 regions, with RNA transcripts as the source. Carried out on the TCR CDR3, a first-round RT-PCR used the HTBI primer set. TCRdb itself ran the multiplex PCR reads through MiXCR, one entry per CDR3 protein. The table shows hundreds of thousands of distinct CDR3 sequences, with roughly 14% occurring only once. Findings and caveats of the study: Most thyroid-expanded clonotypes above 0.001 were also found in blood.

The chain combines TRBV10-3 with TRBJ2-5; the match to TRBD2 covers 9 bases. The receptor was derived from a woman in her thirties or forties with Graves' ophthalmopathy. The material sequenced was blood. The CDR3 spells CAISESSGRSETQYF. For the CDR3, the DNA is TGTGCCATCAGTGAGTCCAGCGGGAGGAGCGAGACCCAGTACTTC.